The T cell receptor (beta chain) described here comes from a study of blood T cell repertoires in COVID-19. CDR1 is KGHDR, CDR2 SFDVKD, per germline. CDR3 length equals 15 residues. The V and J ends lost 5 bases and 5 bases, in that order; junction bases with no gene match: 4. The assay was immunoSEQ multiplex PCR, and TCRdb's table has in-frame clones only and misses some. The sample has about 98,000 clones, around 81% seen once. The TCR was taken from a man in his sixties with acute or convalescent COVID-19. The chain couples TRBV24-1 to TRBJ2-1; 11 nucleotides agree with TRBD2. Input material: peripheral blood. CDR3 sequence: CATSGRLAGNNEQFF. DNA for the CDR3: TGTGCCACCAGTGGCCGACTAGCGGGAAACAATGAGCAGTTCTTC.